Following are 13 T cell receptor beta chains from one sample sequenced in a study of T cells after yellow fever vaccination (dated 2019 in TCRdb). This specimen's treatment or condition label, interpreted: live attenuated yellow fever vaccine strain. The receptor library was made with 5' RACE. The data were produced on an Illumina HiSeq 2500. TCRdb cleaned the public reads at Q25 with fastp, built clones with MiXCR and kept in-frame beta chains. Each CDR3 protein gets just one entry, which takes the most common genes and DNA from the rows behind it. In this sample the table shows approximately 31,000 distinct CDR3 sequences, about 10% of which occur a single time. Of the sample, 10% to 15% falls within the top ten clones. Sequencing was performed on PBMCs, either bulk or a sorted T-cell subset (CD4+, CD8+, memory, or dextramer-sorted; not recorded which), taken roughly 15 days after the first yellow fever vaccination. These receptor sequences come from a man between 18 and 29 years old who received the YFV17D yellow fever vaccine.

The chain joins TRBV3-1 to TRBJ2-7, with D uncertain. The CDR3 has 14 amino acids. Germline V lookup: CDR1 LGHDT, CDR2 YNNKEL (reference sequence). The V gene lost 1 base and the J gene lost 0 bases, with 7 bases spanning the gap. This CDR3 reads CASSQVPASYEQYF. CDR3 DNA: TGTGCCAGCAGCCAAGTTCCGGCCTCCTACGAGCAGTACTTC.

A word on this clonotype: Given a much more abundant clone one base away, this may be a read error. The chain links TRBV6-1 to TRBJ1-5; D is uncertain. The CDR3 has 13 residues. Germline V lookup: CDR1 MNHNS, CDR2 SASEGT. The CDR3 region is CASSEHSNQHQHF. The CDR3, as DNA: TGTGCCAGCAGTGAACATAGCAATCAGCACCAGCATTTT.

At least ten counts were recorded for this clonotype. This chain links TRBV7-2 with TRBJ1-6; D is perhaps TRBD1 (6 bases). Germline CDR1 reads SGHTA; CDR2 reads FQGNSA. The CDR3 is 16 residues long. With 2 bases removed from V and 7 bases from J, the gap between germline ends came to 15 bases. The CDR3 loop reads CASSLFGGAGNSPLHF. The CDR3 DNA reads TGTGCCAGCAGCTTATTTGGGGGCGCAGGCAATTCACCCCTCCACTTT.

This clonotype was seen ten or more times. The chain carries TRBV7-8 and TRBJ2-3; D not resolved. V lost 4 bases to trimming and J lost 4 bases, with 12 bases between them. Germline lookup yields CDR1 SGHVS and CDR2 FQNEAQ. CDR3 length: 14 residues. The CDR3 is CASSSQFGADTQYF. DNA of the CDR3: TGTGCCAGCAGCTCCCAGTTTGGGGCAGATACGCAGTATTTT.

This clonotype was seen repeatedly, ten times or more. The V and J genes are TRBV20-1 and TRBJ1-3; tentative D call: TRBD1 (6 bases). CDR1 is DFQATT and CDR2 is SNEGSKA in the germline V gene (reference sequence). This CDR3 is built from 14 residues. Between the trimmed V and J ends, which lost 3 bases and 8 bases, there was a span of 17 bases. CDR3 nucleotides: TGCAGTGCTAGTTCGTCCGGGGGCGCGGACACCATATATTTT. This translates into CSASSSGGADTIYF.

Ten or more counts support this clonotype. The chain carries TRBV6-5 and TRBJ2-3, with D tentatively TRBD2 (7 bases). Germline CDR1 MNHEY, CDR2 SVGAGI. This CDR3 is 14 amino acids long. V was pared by 4 bases and J by 1 base, with 9 bases between. The CDR3 sequence: CASSWRGRTDTQYF. The CDR3 DNA reads TGTGCCAGCAGTTGGCGGGGGCGCACAGATACGCAGTATTTT.

This clonotype was found many times. The chain has TRBV30 and TRBJ1-1; D is perhaps TRBD1 (5 bases). There are 13 residues in the CDR3. V lost 6 bases to trimming and J lost 5 bases, with 16 bases between them. CDR1 and CDR2 from the germline V gene are GTSNPN and SVGIG (reference sequence). Here the CDR3 reads CACQRGTTTEAFF. CDR3 bases: TGTGCCTGTCAAAGAGGGACGACGACTGAAGCTTTCTTT.

At least ten counts were recorded for this clonotype. This sequence joins TRBV18 and TRBJ1-2; possibly TRBD1 for D (5 bases). V was clipped by 3 bases and J by 7 bases, with 12 bases between them. This CDR3 region has 13 residues. Germline V lookup: CDR1 KGHSH, CDR2 LQKENI. Here the CDR3 reads CASSPGDIFGYTF. The CDR3 nucleotides read TGTGCCAGCTCACCGGGGGATATATTTGGCTACACCTTC.

This clonotype was observed many times. V usage is TRBV5-6 and J usage is TRBJ2-2, with 9 bases that match TRBD2. CDR1 SGHDT and CDR2 YYEEEE come from the germline V gene. CDR3 length: 19 amino acids. Trimming removed 1 base from V and 4 bases from J; junction bases left unmatched: 14. The CDR3 coding sequence is TGTGCCAGCAGCTTGCGGCGTCTAGCGGGGCAACTATCCACCGGGGAGCTGTTTTTT. It yields the protein CASSLRRLAGQLSTGELFF.

This clonotype has a count of ten or more. The genes are TRBV2 and TRBJ2-5, with 12 bases lining up with TRBD1. The V and J ends lost 6 bases and 5 bases, in that order; junction bases with no gene match: 7. From germline, CDR1 is SNHLY and CDR2 FYNNEI. The length of the CDR3 is 15 residues. The CDR3 region has the DNA TGTGCCAGCAGAACCGGGACAGGGGGCGTGGAGACCCAGTACTTC. Amino acids: CASRTGTGGVETQYF.

In its sample, this clonotype was seen many times. The chain carries TRBV7-2 and TRBJ2-5, with D perhaps matching TRBD2 (5 bases). V was trimmed by 3 bases and J by 8 bases, leaving 13 bases between them. CDR1 and CDR2 from the germline V gene are SGHTA and FQGNSA. The CDR3 contains 13 residues. The CDR3 bases are TGTGCCAGCAGCTTGAGTAGGGAGAGAACCCAGTACTTC. It yields the protein CASSLSRERTQYF.

This clonotype has at least ten counts. The CDR3 nucleotides read TGCAGTGCTAGGAATAATGAAAAACTGTTTTTT. Protein product: CSARNNEKLFF. V gene TRBV20-1 combines with J gene TRBJ1-4; D unresolved. Germline CDR1 is DFQATT and CDR2 is SNEGSKA (reference sequence). The CDR3 runs 11 residues. V dropped 3 bases and J dropped 4 bases, with 3 bases sitting between them.

J is TRBJ2-7 and V is TRBV20-1, with 8 nucleotides matching TRBD2. The trim removed 6 bases at V and 1 base at J, leaving 8 bases unmatched. The CDR3 has 14 residues. Looked up from germline, CDR1 is DFQATT and CDR2 is SNEGSKA (reference sequence). CDR3 amino acids: CSALPGGGSYEQYV. The DNA for the CDR3 is TGCAGTGCCCTTCCGGGGGGGGGGTCCTACGAGCAGTACGTC.